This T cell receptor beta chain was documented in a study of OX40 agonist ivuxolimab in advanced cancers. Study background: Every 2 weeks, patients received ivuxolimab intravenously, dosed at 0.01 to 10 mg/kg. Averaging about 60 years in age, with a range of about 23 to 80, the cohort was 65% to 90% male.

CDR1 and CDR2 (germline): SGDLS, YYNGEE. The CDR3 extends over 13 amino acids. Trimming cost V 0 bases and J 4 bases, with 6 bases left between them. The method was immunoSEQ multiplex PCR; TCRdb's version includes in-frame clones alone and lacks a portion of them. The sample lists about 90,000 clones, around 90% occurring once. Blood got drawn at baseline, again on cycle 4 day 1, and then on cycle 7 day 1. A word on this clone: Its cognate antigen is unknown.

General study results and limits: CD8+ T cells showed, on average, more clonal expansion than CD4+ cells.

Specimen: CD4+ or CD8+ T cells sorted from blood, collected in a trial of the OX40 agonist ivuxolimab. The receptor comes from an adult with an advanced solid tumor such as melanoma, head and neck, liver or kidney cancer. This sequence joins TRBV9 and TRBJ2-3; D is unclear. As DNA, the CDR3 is TGTGCCAGCAGCGTAGCTCTCGCAGATACGCAGTATTTT. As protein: CASSVALADTQYF.